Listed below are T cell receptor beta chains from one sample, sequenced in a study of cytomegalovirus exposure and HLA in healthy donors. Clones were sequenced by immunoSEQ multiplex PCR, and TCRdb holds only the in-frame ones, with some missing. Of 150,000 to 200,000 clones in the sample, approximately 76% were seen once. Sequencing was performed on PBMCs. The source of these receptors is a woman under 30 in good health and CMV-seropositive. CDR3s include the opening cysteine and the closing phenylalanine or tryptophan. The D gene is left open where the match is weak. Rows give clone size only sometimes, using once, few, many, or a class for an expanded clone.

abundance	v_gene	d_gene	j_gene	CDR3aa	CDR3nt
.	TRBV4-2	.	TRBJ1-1	CASSQPGNTNTEAFF	TGTGCCAGCAGCCAGCCCGGTAATACTAACACTGAAGCTTTCTTT
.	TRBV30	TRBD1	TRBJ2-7	CALSFGTGGYEQYF	TGTGCCTTGAGTTTCGGGACAGGGGGCTACGAGCAGTACTTC
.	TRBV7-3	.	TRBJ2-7	CASSLSSSYEQYF	TGTGCCAGCAGCTTGTCTAGTTCCTACGAGCAGTACTTC
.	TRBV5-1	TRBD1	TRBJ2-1	CASSRGQGNYNEQFF	TGCGCCAGCAGCCGGGGACAGGGAAATTACAATGAGCAGTTCTTC
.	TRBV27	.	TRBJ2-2	CASSRLQISGELFF	TGTGCCAGCAGTCGACTTCAAATCAGCGGGGAGCTGTTTTTT
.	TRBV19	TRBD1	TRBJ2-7	CASSAPGQGAYEQYF	TGTGCCAGTAGTGCACCGGGACAGGGGGCCTACGAGCAGTACTTC
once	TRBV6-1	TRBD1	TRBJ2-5	CASSGRRTRDRAYF	TGTGCCAGCAGCGGCCGTCGGACTAGGGACAGGGCGTACTTC
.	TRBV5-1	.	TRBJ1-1	CASSLFQGGTEAFF	TGCGCCAGCAGCTTGTTTCAGGGCGGCACTGAAGCTTTCTTT
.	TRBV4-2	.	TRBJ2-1	CASSPTTYNEQFF	TGTGCCAGCAGCCCGACTACATACAATGAGCAGTTCTTC
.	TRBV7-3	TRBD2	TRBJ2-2	CASSPRLAGTQGELFF	TGTGCCAGCAGCCCCCGTTTAGCGGGGACGCAAGGGGAGCTGTTTTTT
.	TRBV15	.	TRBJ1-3	CATSRDLGGSGNTIYF	TGTGCCACCAGCAGAGATCTGGGGGGCTCTGGAAACACCATATATTTT
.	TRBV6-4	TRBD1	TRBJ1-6	CASRGDSYNSPLHF	TGTGCCAGCAGAGGGGACAGCTATAATTCACCCCTCCACTTT
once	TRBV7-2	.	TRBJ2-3	CASRGAVRDTQYF	TGTGCCAGCCGGGGGGCCGTCAGAGATACGCAGTATTTT
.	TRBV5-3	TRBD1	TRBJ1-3	CAIDKQGTMRNTIYF	TGTGCCATAGATAAACAGGGGACGATGAGAAACACCATATATTTT
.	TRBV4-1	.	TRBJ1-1	CASSQDLRIATSVWMNTEALF	TGCGCCAGCAGCCAAGATCTACGAATAGCGACGTCGGTGTGGATGAACACTGAAGCTCTCTTT
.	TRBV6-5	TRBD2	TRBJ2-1	CASSYSSGGAYEQFF	TGTGCCAGCAGTTACTCAAGCGGGGGGGCCTATGAGCAGTTCTTC
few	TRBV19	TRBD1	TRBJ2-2	CASSRQGVGTGELFF	TGTGCCAGTAGTAGACAGGGAGTCGGCACCGGGGAGCTGTTTTTT
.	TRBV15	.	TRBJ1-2	CATSTSLTERISYGYTF	TGTGCCACCAGCACCTCCCTGACGGAGAGAATAAGCTATGGCTACACCTTC
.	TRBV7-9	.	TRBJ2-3	CSSSPSTDTQYF	TGTTCCAGCAGCCCTAGCACAGATACGCAGTATTTT
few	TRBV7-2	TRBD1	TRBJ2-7	CASSRPTGYEQYF	TGTGCCAGCAGCCGCCCGACAGGGTACGAGCAGTACTTC
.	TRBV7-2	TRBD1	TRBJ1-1	CASSLGRQGDTEAFF	TGTGCCAGCAGCTTAGGACGACAGGGGGACACTGAAGCTTTCTTT
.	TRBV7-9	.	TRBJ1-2	CSSSLDRWGDYGYTF	TGTTCCAGCAGCTTAGATCGGTGGGGCGACTATGGCTACACCTTC
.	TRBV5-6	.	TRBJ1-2	CASSYATGMNTF	TGTGCCAGCAGCTACGCTACAGGGATGAACACCTTC
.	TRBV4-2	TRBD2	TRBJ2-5	CASSPDLTSGVRETQYF	TGTGCCAGCAGCCCCGACCTTACTAGCGGCGTTCGAGAGACCCAGTACTTC
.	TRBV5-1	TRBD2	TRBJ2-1	CASRRTLAGGYNEQFF	TGCGCCAGCAGACGGACCCTAGCGGGGGGGTACAATGAGCAGTTCTTC
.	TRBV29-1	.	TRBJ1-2	CSVERGFGYGYTF	TGCAGCGTTGAAAGGGGTTTCGGCTATGGCTACACCTTC
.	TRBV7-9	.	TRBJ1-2	CSSSLGTSGYTF	TGTTCCAGCAGCTTAGGGACAAGTGGCTACACCTTC
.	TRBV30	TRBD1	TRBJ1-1	CAWSPGQGSTEAFF	TGTGCCTGGAGTCCTGGACAGGGAAGCACTGAAGCTTTCTTT
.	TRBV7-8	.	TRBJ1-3	CASSFTDSSGNTIYF	TGTGCCAGCAGCTTCACGGACAGCTCTGGAAACACCATATATTTT
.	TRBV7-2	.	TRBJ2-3	CASSLVGSGVGTQYF	TGTGCCAGCAGCTTAGTAGGATCAGGGGTTGGTACGCAGTATTTT
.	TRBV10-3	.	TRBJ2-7	CAIGQSGEQYF	TGTGCCATCGGACAGTCGGGCGAGCAGTACTTC
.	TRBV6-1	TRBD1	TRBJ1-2	CASSEPNRGRMIDYTF	TGTGCCAGCAGTGAACCTAACAGGGGGCGCATGATTGACTACACCTTC
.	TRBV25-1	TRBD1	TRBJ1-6	CASSSGGSSYNSPLHF	TGTGCCAGCAGTTCAGGGGGGAGCTCCTATAATTCACCCCTCCACTTT
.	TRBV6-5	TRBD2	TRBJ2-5	CASSSGLAIGTQYF	TGTGCCAGCAGCTCCGGACTAGCGATCGGGACCCAGTACTTC
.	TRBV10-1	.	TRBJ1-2	CASSEGPDRSGGYTF	TGCGCCAGCAGTGAGGGACCTGACAGGTCTGGGGGCTACACCTTC
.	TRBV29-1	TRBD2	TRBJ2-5	CSVEASGPSQYF	TGCAGCGTTGAGGCTAGCGGACCTTCCCAGTACTTC
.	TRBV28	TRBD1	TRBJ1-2	CASLPPGTGSGGYTF	TGTGCCAGCCTCCCCCCCGGGACAGGGTCTGGAGGCTACACCTTC
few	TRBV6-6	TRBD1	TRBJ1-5	CASSQTGPTQHF	TGTGCCAGCAGCCAGACAGGGCCAACCCAGCATTTT
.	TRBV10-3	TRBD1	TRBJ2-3	CAISKNRGQTDTQYF	TGTGCCATCAGCAAAAACAGGGGGCAAACAGATACGCAGTATTTT
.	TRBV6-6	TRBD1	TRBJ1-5	CASSYGTGGVQPQHF	TGTGCCAGCAGTTACGGGACAGGGGGAGTTCAGCCCCAGCATTTT
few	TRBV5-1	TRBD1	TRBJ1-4	CASRKGLRTGANEKLFF	TGCGCCAGCAGAAAGGGCCTCCGGACAGGAGCTAATGAAAAACTGTTTTTT
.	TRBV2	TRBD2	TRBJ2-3	CASRPGLAGGDTQYF	TGTGCCAGCAGGCCGGGACTAGCGGGGGGAGATACGCAGTATTTT
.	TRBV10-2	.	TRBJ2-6	CASSESWSGGPGANVLTF	TGCGCCAGCAGTGAGTCGTGGTCAGGAGGGCCCGGGGCCAACGTCCTGACTTTC
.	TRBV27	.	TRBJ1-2	CASSGRGGAYGYTF	TGTGCCAGCAGTGGAAGGGGGGGCGCGTATGGCTACACCTTC
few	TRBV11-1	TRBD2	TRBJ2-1	CASSLRRGGPNEQFF	TGTGCCAGCAGCTTAAGGCGGGGGGGCCCAAATGAGCAGTTCTTC
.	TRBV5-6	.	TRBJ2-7	CASTLTSSSYEQYF	TGTGCCAGCACACTAACCTCGAGCTCCTACGAGCAGTACTTC
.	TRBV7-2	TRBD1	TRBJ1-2	CASSLGQGTYGYTF	TGTGCCAGCAGCCTGGGACAGGGGACATATGGCTACACCTTC
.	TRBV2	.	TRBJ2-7	CASAGQRPYEQYF	TGTGCCAGCGCGGGACAGAGACCCTACGAGCAGTACTTC
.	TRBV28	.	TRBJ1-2	CASSLGRTWWYGYTF	TGTGCCAGCAGTTTGGGGCGGACATGGTGGTATGGCTACACCTTC
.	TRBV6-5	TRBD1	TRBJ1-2	CASRQGGAGYTF	TGTGCCAGCAGACAGGGGGGCGCTGGCTACACCTTC
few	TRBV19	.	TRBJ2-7	CASSIGAGNEQYF	TGTGCCAGTAGTATAGGAGCCGGTAACGAGCAGTACTTC
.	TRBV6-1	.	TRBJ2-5	CATDSPTYQETQYF	TGTGCGACCGACAGTCCCACGTACCAAGAGACCCAGTACTTC